Listed below are T cell receptor beta chains from one sample, sequenced in a study of shared clonotypes between healthy human individuals. TCRdb keeps only in-frame clones here, not all; method: immunoSEQ multiplex PCR. In the table there are some 700,000 clones, around 90% of which are singletons. Sequenced material: memory CD8+ T cells from PBMCs. The receptor set was obtained from a man aged 18-30 years in good health. Some clones in this sample may be carry-over from other donors' samples. The CDR3 runs from the conserved cysteine through the conserved F or W. A D gene is named only where the DNA matches it firmly. Clone sizes are given selectively: once, few, many, or a class where the clone is expanded.

cdr3_aa	cdr3_nt	d_call	cdr3_length	v_call	clone_size	j_call
CASSQHRTSGPGNEQFF	TGCGCCAGCAGCCAACACAGGACTAGCGGACCCGGGAATGAGCAGTTCTTC	TRBD2	17	TRBV4-1	-	TRBJ2-1
CASSQVHGVYEQYF	TGCGCCAGCAGCCAAGTTCATGGTGTGTACGAGCAGTACTTC	-	14	TRBV4-1	-	TRBJ2-7
CASSGTVSYNEQFF	TGTGCCAGCAGTGGGACCGTCTCCTACAATGAGCAGTTCTTC	-	14	TRBV7-8	-	TRBJ2-1
CAIGDRGQETQYF	TGTGCCATCGGGGACAGGGGACAAGAGACCCAGTACTTC	TRBD1	13	TRBV10-3	-	TRBJ2-5
CASIPDRRPGNTIYF	TGTGCCAGCATCCCTGACAGGCGCCCTGGAAACACCATATATTTT	-	15	TRBV2	-	TRBJ1-3
CASHEVGNEQFF	TGTGCCAGCCATGAGGTAGGGAATGAGCAGTTCTTC	-	12	TRBV27	-	TRBJ2-1
CASSFSIGSYEQYF	TGTGCCAGCAGCTTCTCGATAGGCTCCTACGAGCAGTACTTC	-	14	TRBV5-8	-	TRBJ2-7
CASSYFGTGDEKLFF	TGTGCCAGCAGTTACTTCGGGACAGGGGATGAAAAACTGTTTTTT	TRBD1	15	TRBV6-5	-	TRBJ1-4
CASSLPGLEEKLFF	TGTGCCAGCAGCTTACCGGGATTAGAGGAAAAACTGTTTTTT	-	14	TRBV7-9	-	TRBJ1-4
CASRSSGTQYF	TGCGCCAGCCGATCCAGTGGGACCCAGTACTTC	-	11	TRBV5-1	-	TRBJ2-5
CASSSRQSLNTEAFF	TGTGCCAGCAGCTCTCGACAGTCACTGAACACTGAAGCTTTCTTT	-	15	TRBV7-9	-	TRBJ1-1
CASSPDRDPNEKLFF	TGTGCCAGCAGCCCAGACAGGGATCCTAATGAAAAACTGTTTTTT	TRBD1	15	TRBV7-9	-	TRBJ1-4
CASTSPITGGDTF	TGTGCCAGCACCTCTCCAATCACAGGTGGTGACACCTTC	-	13	TRBV7-9	-	TRBJ1-2
CASTPDRVRYGYTF	TGTGCCAGCACACCGGACAGGGTTCGCTATGGCTACACCTTC	TRBD1	14	TRBV2	-	TRBJ1-2
CASSARGGTEAFF	TGTGCCAGCAGTGCCCGAGGAGGCACTGAAGCTTTCTTT	-	13	TRBV27	-	TRBJ1-1
CASSLGGTEQYF	TGTGCCAGCAGCTTAGGCGGGACCGAGCAGTACTTC	-	12	TRBV7-9	-	TRBJ2-7
CASSPWTRAWTSDHEQYF	TGTGCCAGCAGCCCGTGGACTCGGGCGTGGACTAGCGACCACGAGCAGTACTTC	TRBD2	18	TRBV7-3	-	TRBJ2-7
CASSALAGFDPTDTQYF	TGTGCCAGCAGCGCTTTAGCTGGCTTCGACCCAACAGATACGCAGTATTTT	-	17	TRBV9	once	TRBJ2-3
CASSQDLGGPDEQFF	TGTGCCAGCAGCCAAGATTTGGGAGGGCCGGATGAGCAGTTCTTC	TRBD2	15	TRBV4-2	-	TRBJ2-1
CASRLAQFF	TGTGCCAGCAGACTAGCCCAGTTCTTC	-	9	TRBV2	-	TRBJ2-1
CSVRRDPSYEQYF	TGCAGCGTGCGCCGGGACCCCTCCTACGAGCAGTACTTC	-	13	TRBV29-1	-	TRBJ2-7
CASSLEDRVYTGELFF	TGTGCCAGCAGTTTGGAGGACAGGGTGTATACCGGGGAGCTGTTTTTT	TRBD1	16	TRBV28	-	TRBJ2-2
CASSKARAGLGMWGNEQFF	TGTGCCAGCAGCAAAGCGCGGGCGGGGCTTGGGATGTGGGGCAATGAGCAGTTCTTC	-	19	TRBV21-1	-	TRBJ2-1
CASSLVSTGGWETQYF	TGTGCCAGCAGCTTGGTTTCGACAGGGGGCTGGGAGACCCAGTACTTC	TRBD1	16	TRBV5-5	-	TRBJ2-5
CASSFGEAEAFF	TGTGCCAGCAGCTTTGGGGAGGCTGAAGCTTTCTTT	-	12	TRBV11-2	-	TRBJ1-1
CASSPWDRGGPMNTEAFF	TGTGCCAGCAGCCCATGGGACAGGGGGGGACCCATGAACACTGAAGCTTTCTTT	TRBD1	18	TRBV28	-	TRBJ1-1
CASTDARGTQYF	TGTGCCAGCACCGACGCGCGAGGGACCCAGTACTTC	-	12	TRBV7-9	-	TRBJ2-5
CASRPPGQSNGYTF	TGTGCCAGCAGACCTCCGGGACAATCAAATGGCTACACCTTC	-	14	TRBV7-9	-	TRBJ1-2
CASSDRGQKLFF	TGTGCCAGCAGTGACAGGGGGCAAAAACTGTTTTTT	TRBD1	12	TRBV6-4	-	TRBJ1-4
CATNRQPQEEQFF	TGTGCCACGAACCGGCAACCCCAGGAAGAGCAGTTCTTC	-	13	TRBV19	-	TRBJ2-1
CASSLWWGVGNTEAFF	TGTGCCAGCAGTCTCTGGTGGGGTGTGGGGAACACTGAAGCTTTCTTT	-	16	TRBV5-5	-	TRBJ1-1
CASRLAGSTDTQYF	TGTGCCAGCAGACTAGCGGGAAGCACAGATACGCAGTATTTT	TRBD2	14	TRBV11-2	-	TRBJ2-3
CASSWAEGRTEAFF	TGTGCCAGCAGCTGGGCGGAGGGGAGGACTGAAGCTTTCTTT	-	14	TRBV7-8	-	TRBJ1-1
CASSSAGTAYNEQFF	TGTGCCAGCAGCTCAGCCGGGACGGCCTACAATGAGCAGTTCTTC	-	15	TRBV7-9	-	TRBJ2-1
CASSSDGSGRETQYF	TGTGCCAGCAGCTCGGACGGGAGCGGGCGTGAGACCCAGTACTTC	-	15	TRBV9	-	TRBJ2-5
CASSLKLKGQGGTQYF	TGTGCCAGCAGTTTAAAGCTTAAGGGACAGGGGGGGACCCAGTACTTC	TRBD1	16	TRBV27	-	TRBJ2-5
CASSRLESEQYF	TGTGCCAGCAGCCGCCTAGAATCCGAGCAGTACTTC	-	12	TRBV14	once	TRBJ2-7
CASSLANEQFF	TGTGCCAGCAGTTTGGCGAATGAGCAGTTCTTC	-	11	TRBV27	-	TRBJ2-1
CASSWGLVSYNEQFF	TGTGCCAGCAGCTGGGGACTAGTCTCCTACAATGAGCAGTTCTTC	TRBD2	15	TRBV7-3	few	TRBJ2-1
CASSGSSGTDTQYF	TGTGCCAGCAGCGGTTCCTCCGGGACAGATACGCAGTATTTT	-	14	TRBV9	once	TRBJ2-3
CASSLLAGGTDTQYF	TGTGCCAGCAGCTTATTAGCGGGAGGCACAGATACGCAGTATTTT	TRBD2	15	TRBV7-7	-	TRBJ2-3
CAGSPEYGETQYF	TGTGCCGGTTCCCCGGAGTACGGGGAGACCCAGTACTTC	-	13	TRBV2	-	TRBJ2-5
CASSSLGGGELFF	TGTGCCAGCAGCTCACTAGGGGGAGGGGAGCTGTTTTTT	-	13	TRBV7-9	-	TRBJ2-2
CASSWGTSHEQYF	TGTGCCAGCAGCTGGGGGACTAGCCACGAGCAGTACTTC	TRBD2	13	TRBV5-6	-	TRBJ2-7
CASSSPIRDRGRQETQYF	TGTGCCAGCAGTTCTCCAATCCGGGACAGGGGGCGCCAAGAGACCCAGTACTTC	TRBD1	18	TRBV28	-	TRBJ2-5
CASTSTATDNEQFF	TGTGCCAGTACCTCGACAGCGACCGACAATGAGCAGTTCTTC	-	14	TRBV19	-	TRBJ2-1
CAWSVPMKTRRSNQPQHF	TGTGCCTGGAGTGTACCAATGAAAACGAGGAGAAGCAATCAGCCCCAGCATTTT	-	18	TRBV30	-	TRBJ1-5
CASSFVSQGRDREQYF	TGTGCCAGCAGCTTCGTTTCTCAGGGCAGGGATCGGGAGCAGTACTTC	-	16	TRBV5-5	once	TRBJ2-7